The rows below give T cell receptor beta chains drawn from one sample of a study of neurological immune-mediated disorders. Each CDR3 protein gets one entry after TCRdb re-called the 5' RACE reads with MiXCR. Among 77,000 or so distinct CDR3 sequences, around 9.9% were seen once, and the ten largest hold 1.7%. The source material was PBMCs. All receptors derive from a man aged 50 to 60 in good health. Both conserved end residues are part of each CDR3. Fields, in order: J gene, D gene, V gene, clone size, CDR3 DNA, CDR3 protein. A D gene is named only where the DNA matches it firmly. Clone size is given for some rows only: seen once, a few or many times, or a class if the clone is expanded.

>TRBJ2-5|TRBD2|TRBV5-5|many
TGTGCCAGCAGCTTGGTTTGGGGGGGGGACCAAGAGACCCAGTACTTC
CASSLVWGGDQETQYF
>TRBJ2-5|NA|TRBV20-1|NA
TGCAGTGCTAGAGGCGGGACCGAGACCCAGTACTTC
CSARGGTETQYF
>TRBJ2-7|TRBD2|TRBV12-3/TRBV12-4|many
TGTGCCAGCAGTCATAGCGGGGTAACCTACGAGCAGTACTTC
CASSHSGVTYEQYF
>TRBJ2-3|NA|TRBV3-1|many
TGTGCCAGCAGCCAAGATGGGACCTCAACCCGCACAGATACGCAGTATTTT
CASSQDGTSTRTDTQYF
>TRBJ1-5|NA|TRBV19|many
TGTGCCAGTACTCCATCACTGAATCAGCCCCAGCATTTT
CASTPSLNQPQHF
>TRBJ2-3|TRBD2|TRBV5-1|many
TGCGCCAGCAGCGAGCAACTAGCGAATACGCAGTATTTT
CASSEQLANTQYF
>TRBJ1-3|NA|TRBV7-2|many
TGTGCCAGCAGCTTAGAGGGGGACCCCGAGGGCGGAAACACCATATATTTT
CASSLEGDPEGGNTIYF
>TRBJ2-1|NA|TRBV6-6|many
TGTGCCAGCAGTTACTACGCCTTGGGGGTTTCCCTCAATGAGCAGTTCTTC
CASSYYALGVSLNEQFF
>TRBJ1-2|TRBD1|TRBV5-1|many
TGCGCCAGCAGCACGACAGGGCCCAGCTATGGCTACACCTTC
CASSTTGPSYGYTF
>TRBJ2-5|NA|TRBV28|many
TGTGCCAGCAGCACAGGACAGCTACGGACCCAGTACTTC
CASSTGQLRTQYF
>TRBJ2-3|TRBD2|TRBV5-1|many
TGCGCCAGCAGCTTTGGCGGGGGTGGCACAGATACGCAGTATTTT
CASSFGGGGTDTQYF
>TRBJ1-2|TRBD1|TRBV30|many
TGTGCCTACACAGGGGGCGCCGCAAGCTATGGCTACACCTTC
CAYTGGAASYGYTF
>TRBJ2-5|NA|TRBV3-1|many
TGTGCCAGCAGCCAAGGCCTAAGAACTATACAAGAGACCCAGTACTTC
CASSQGLRTIQETQYF
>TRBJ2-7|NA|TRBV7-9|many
TGTGCCAGCAGCTTGTTACTCAGCACCGAGCAGTACTTC
CASSLLLSTEQYF
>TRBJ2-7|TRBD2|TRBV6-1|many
TGTGCCATCCCAGGACTAGCGGGAGTTGAGCAGTACTTC
CAIPGLAGVEQYF
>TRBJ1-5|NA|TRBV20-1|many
TGCAGTGCTAGAGATACCCAGGACATAGCGAATCAGCCCCAGCATTTT
CSARDTQDIANQPQHF
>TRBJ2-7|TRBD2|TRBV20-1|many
TGCAGTGCTAGAGAAGGGAGGCGCGGGGGGGCCGGGAGGAACGAGCAGTACTTC
CSAREGRRGGAGRNEQYF
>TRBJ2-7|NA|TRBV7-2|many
TGTGCCAGCAGCTTAGTCAGTGCACAGACAACCTACGAGCAGTACTTC
CASSLVSAQTTYEQYF
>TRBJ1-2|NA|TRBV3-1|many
TGTGCCAGCAGCCAAGATTACTCTTCTAACTATGGCTACACCTTC
CASSQDYSSNYGYTF
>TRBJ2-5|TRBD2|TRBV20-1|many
TGCAGTGCTGAAGGCGGGGGGGCCGAAGAGACCCAGTACTTC
CSAEGGGAEETQYF
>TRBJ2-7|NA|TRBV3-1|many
TGTGCCAGCAGTGCCCGTAAGGGTCAGGACGAGCAGTACTTC
CASSARKGQDEQYF
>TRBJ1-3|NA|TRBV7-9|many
TGTGCCAGCAGAAGAGACTCTGGAAACACCATATATTTT
CASRRDSGNTIYF
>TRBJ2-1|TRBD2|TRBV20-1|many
TGCAGTGCCCGGCGGGGAGGGACCTACAATGAGCAGTTCTTC
CSARRGGTYNEQFF
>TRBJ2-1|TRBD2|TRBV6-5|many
TGTGCCAGCAGTTACCAGGAGCGGGATGATGAGCAGTTCTTC
CASSYQERDDEQFF
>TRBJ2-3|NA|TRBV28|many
TGTGCCAGCAGTCTACCCGGGGATACGCAGTATTTT
CASSLPGDTQYF
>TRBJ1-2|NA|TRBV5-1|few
TGCGCCAGCAGCCGGGGGGACTATGGCTACACCTTC
CASSRGDYGYTF
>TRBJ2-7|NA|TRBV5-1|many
TGCGCCAGCAGCTTGAACGCGGCAAGCTCCTACGAGCAGTACTTC
CASSLNAASSYEQYF
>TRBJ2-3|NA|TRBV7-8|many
TGTGCCAGCAGCTCGCGACTAAGATCTAGCACAGATACGCAGTATTTT
CASSSRLRSSTDTQYF
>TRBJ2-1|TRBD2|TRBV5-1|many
TGCGCCAGCAGCTGGGGAGGGACTAGCGACTCCTACAATGAGCAGTTCTTC
CASSWGGTSDSYNEQFF